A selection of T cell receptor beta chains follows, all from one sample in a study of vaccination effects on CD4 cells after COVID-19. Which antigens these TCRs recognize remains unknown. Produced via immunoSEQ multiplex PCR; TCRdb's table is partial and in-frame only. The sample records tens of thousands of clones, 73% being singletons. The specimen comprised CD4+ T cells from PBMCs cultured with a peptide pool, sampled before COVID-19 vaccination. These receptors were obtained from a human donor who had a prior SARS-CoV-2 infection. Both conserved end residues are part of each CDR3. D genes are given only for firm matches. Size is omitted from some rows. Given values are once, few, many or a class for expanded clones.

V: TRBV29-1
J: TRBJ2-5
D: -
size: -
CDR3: CSVGSRIQETQYF
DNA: TGCAGCGTTGGTTCCAGAATACAAGAGACCCAGTACTTC

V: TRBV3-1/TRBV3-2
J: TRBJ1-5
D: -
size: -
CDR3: CASSQDWGNQPQHF
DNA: TGTGCCAGCAGCCAAGATTGGGGTAATCAGCCCCAGCATTTT

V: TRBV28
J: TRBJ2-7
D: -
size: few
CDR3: CASNGRGVGYEQYF
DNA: TGTGCCAGCAATGGTAGGGGGGTTGGCTACGAGCAGTACTTC

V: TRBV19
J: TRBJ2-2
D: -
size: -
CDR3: CASKQTGELFF
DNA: TGTGCCTCGAAACAGACCGGGGAGCTGTTTTTT

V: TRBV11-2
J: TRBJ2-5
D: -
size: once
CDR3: CASSQTQGGGETQYF
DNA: TGTGCCAGCAGCCAAACCCAGGGGGGTGGGGAGACCCAGTACTTC

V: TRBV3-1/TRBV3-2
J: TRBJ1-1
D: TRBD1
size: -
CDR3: CASSPQGQGNTEAFF
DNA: TGTGCCAGCAGCCCCCAGGGACAGGGGAACACTGAAGCTTTCTTT

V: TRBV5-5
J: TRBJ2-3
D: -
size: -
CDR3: CASSLGDLGGTDTQYF
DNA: TGTGCCAGCAGCTTGGGTGATCTTGGGGGCACAGATACGCAGTATTTT

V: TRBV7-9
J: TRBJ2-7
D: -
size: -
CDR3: CASSPLGYEQYF
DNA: TGTGCCAGCAGCCCACTTGGCTACGAGCAGTACTTC

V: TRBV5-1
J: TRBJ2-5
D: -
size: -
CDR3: CASSLFAGETQYF
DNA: TGCGCCAGCAGCTTGTTTGCTGGGGAGACCCAGTACTTC

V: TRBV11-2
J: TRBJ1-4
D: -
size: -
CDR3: CASSLFGQPATNEKLFF
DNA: TGTGCCAGCAGCTTATTCGGACAGCCAGCAACTAATGAAAAACTGTTTTTT

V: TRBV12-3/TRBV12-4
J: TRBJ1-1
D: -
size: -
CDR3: CASSTRAATEAFF
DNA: TGTGCCAGCAGTACTAGGGCAGCCACTGAAGCTTTCTTT

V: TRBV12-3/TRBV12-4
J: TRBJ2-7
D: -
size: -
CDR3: CASSFFSYEQYF
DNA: TGTGCCAGCAGTTTTTTCTCTTACGAGCAGTACTTC

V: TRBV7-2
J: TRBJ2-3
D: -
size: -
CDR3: CASSISFTDTQYF
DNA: TGTGCCAGCAGCATAAGTTTCACAGATACGCAGTATTTT

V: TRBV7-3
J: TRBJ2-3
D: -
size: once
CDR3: CASSFGRGTDTQYF
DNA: TGTGCCAGCAGCTTCGGGCGGGGCACAGATACGCAGTATTTT

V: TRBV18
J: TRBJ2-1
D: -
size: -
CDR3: CASSLGFDEQFF
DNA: TGTGCCAGCTCCCTCGGGTTTGATGAGCAGTTCTTC

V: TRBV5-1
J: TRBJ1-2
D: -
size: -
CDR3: CASSLLWGAGDYGYTF
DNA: TGCGCCAGCAGCTTGTTATGGGGCGCGGGGGACTATGGCTACACCTTC

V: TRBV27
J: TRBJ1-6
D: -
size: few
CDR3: CASRDRPGVQDSPLHF
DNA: TGTGCCAGCAGGGACCGACCGGGAGTTCAGGATTCACCCCTCCACTTT

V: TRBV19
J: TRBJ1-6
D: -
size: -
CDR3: CASTKTGSYNSPLHF
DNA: TGTGCCAGTACTAAAACAGGCAGCTATAATTCACCCCTCCACTTT

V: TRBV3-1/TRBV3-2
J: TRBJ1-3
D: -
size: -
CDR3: CASSQAGLGNTIYF
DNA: TGTGCCAGCAGCCAAGCAGGGCTTGGAAACACCATATATTTT

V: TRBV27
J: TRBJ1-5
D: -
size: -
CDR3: CASSKGWFGQPQHF
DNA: TGTGCCAGCAGTAAAGGGTGGTTTGGGCAGCCCCAGCATTTT

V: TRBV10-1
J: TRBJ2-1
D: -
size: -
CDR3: CASRRPLGLLNYNEQFF
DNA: TGCGCCAGCCGCCGACCCCTGGGGTTACTAAACTACAATGAGCAGTTCTTC

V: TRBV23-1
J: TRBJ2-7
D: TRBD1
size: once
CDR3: CASSQSSLDRGHPYEQYF
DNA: TGCGCCAGCAGTCAATCGTCCCTCGACAGGGGGCATCCCTACGAGCAGTACTTC

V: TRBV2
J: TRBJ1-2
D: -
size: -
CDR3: CASSESEGNYGYTF
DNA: TGTGCCAGCAGTGAATCGGAGGGAAACTATGGCTACACCTTC

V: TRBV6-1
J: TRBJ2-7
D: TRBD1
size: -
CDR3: CASSEVVTGGKYEQYF
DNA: TGTGCCAGCAGTGAAGTTGTGACAGGGGGCAAGTACGAGCAGTACTTC

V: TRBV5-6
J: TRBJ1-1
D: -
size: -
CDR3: CASSLDTGNTEAFF
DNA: TGTGCCAGCAGCTTGGATACAGGGAACACTGAAGCTTTCTTT

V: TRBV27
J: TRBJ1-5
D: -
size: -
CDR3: CASRLNGVSGARQPQHF
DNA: TGTGCCAGCAGGTTAAACGGCGTTTCGGGGGCCCGACAGCCCCAGCATTTT

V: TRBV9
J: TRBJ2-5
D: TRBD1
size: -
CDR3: CASSVGDSLGTQYF
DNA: TGTGCCAGCAGCGTAGGGGACAGCCTTGGGACCCAGTACTTC

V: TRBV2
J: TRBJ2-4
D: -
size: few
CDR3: CASSWTYENIQYF
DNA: TGTGCCAGCAGTTGGACGTACGAAAACATTCAGTACTTC

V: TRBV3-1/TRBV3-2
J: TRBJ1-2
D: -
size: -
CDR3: CASSQGITNYGYTF
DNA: TGTGCCAGCAGCCAAGGCATTACTAACTATGGCTACACCTTC

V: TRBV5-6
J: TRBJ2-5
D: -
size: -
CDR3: CASSLGRGRETQYF
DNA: TGTGCCAGCAGCTTGGGACGGGGCCGAGAGACCCAGTACTTC

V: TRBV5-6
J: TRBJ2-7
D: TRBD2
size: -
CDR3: CASKFGTSGYEQYF
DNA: TGTGCCAGCAAATTCGGGACTAGCGGGTACGAGCAGTACTTC

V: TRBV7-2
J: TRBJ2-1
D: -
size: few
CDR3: CASSITHYNEQFF
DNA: TGTGCCAGCAGCATAACTCATTACAATGAGCAGTTCTTC

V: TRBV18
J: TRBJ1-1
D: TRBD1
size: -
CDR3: CASSQGASTEAFF
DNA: TGTGCCAGCTCACAGGGGGCGAGCACTGAAGCTTTCTTT

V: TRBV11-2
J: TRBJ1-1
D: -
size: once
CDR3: CASSRATMGTEAFF
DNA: TGTGCCAGCAGCCGAGCTACGATGGGCACTGAAGCTTTCTTT

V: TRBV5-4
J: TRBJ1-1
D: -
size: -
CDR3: CASSRKSEAFF
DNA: TGTGCCAGCAGCCGCAAGTCTGAAGCTTTCTTT

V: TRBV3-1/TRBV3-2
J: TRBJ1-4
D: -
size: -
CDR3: CASSQGRQRLFF
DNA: TGTGCCAGCAGCCAAGGAAGGCAAAGGCTGTTTTTT

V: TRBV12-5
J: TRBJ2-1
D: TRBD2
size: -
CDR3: CASGSGLAGVAYNEQFF
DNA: TGTGCTAGTGGTTCGGGACTAGCGGGAGTGGCCTACAATGAGCAGTTCTTC

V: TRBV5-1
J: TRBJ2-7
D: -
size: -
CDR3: CASSLGTGREQYF
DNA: TGCGCCAGCAGCTTGGGAACAGGGCGCGAGCAGTACTTC